This TCR beta chain was sequenced for a study of blood T cell repertoires in COVID-19. Study at large: Samples taken during acute and convalescent COVID-19 were collected in the United States, Italy and Spain. Sources were T cells, B-cell-depleted T cells, or PBMCs; the material itself was cDNA or gDNA.

Per germline, CDR1 GTSNPN and CDR2 SVGIG (reference sequence). The trim removed 8 bases at V and 4 bases at J, leaving 6 bases unmatched. The CDR3 contains 12 residues. As processed by the authors: Amplification of reference gene primers was used by the study to estimate nucleated cell counts. Profiled with immunoSEQ multiplex PCR; TCRdb holds only in-frame clones, not every one. D and trimming come from the DNA, and the V and J calls and clone size come from that table. The sample includes about 180,000 clones, 75% to 90% of them seen just once. This chain connects TRBV30 to TRBJ1-2; 8 nucleotides agree with TRBD1. The receptor was derived from a human donor with active or convalescent COVID-19. The donor label of this sample is uncertain. The source material was peripheral blood. CDR3 protein: CAQPGQVYGYTF. The CDR3 region has the DNA TGTGCCCAACCGGGACAGGTCTATGGCTACACCTTC.